This T cell receptor (beta chain) was found in a study of blood T cells in healthy people across ages. Study results and caveats: Relative to aged donors, long-lived donors carried more naive CD4+ cells and displayed higher diversity.

The trim removed 2 bases at V and 0 bases at J, leaving 9 bases unmatched. The CDR3 consists of 20 residues. Germline assignment: CDR1 SGHTA and CDR2 FQGNSA. This clonotype was detected many times. Its antigen is not known. Primed by a sample-barcoded 5' primer and a J-beta primer mix, a second PCR proceeded for about 7 to 12 cycles. TCRdb independently ran MiXCR on the 5' RACE reads; one entry per CDR3 protein. The sample carries 850,000 or so distinct CDR3 sequences, 29% recorded once. Donors each provided roughly 9.6 milliliters of peripheral blood. The TCR originated in a woman over 75 in good health. Material for sequencing was blood. V is TRBV7-2 and J is TRBJ2-3; 15 bases are a match to TRBD2. The CDR3 nucleotides read TGTGCCAGCAGCTTACGGTGGACTAGCGGGGGGGCCGGTAGCACAGATACGCAGTATTTT. The encoded protein is CASSLRWTSGGAGSTDTQYF.